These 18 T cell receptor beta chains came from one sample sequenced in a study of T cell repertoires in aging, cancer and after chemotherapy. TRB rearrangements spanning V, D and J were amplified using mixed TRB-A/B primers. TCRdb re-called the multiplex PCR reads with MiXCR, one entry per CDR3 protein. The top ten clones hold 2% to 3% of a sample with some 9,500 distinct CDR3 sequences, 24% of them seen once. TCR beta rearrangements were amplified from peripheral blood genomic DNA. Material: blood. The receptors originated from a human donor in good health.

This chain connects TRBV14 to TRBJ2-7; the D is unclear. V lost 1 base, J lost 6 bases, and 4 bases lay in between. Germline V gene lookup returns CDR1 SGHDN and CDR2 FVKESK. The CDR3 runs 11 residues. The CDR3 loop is CASSQGAEQYF. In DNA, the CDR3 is TGTGCCAGCAGCCAAGGAGCCGAGCAGTACTTC. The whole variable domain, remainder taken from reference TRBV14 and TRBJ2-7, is EAGVTQFPSHSVIEKGQTVTLRCDPISGHDNLYWYRRVMGKEIKFLLHFVKESKQDESGMPNNRFLAERTGGTYSTLKVQPAELEDSGVYFCASSQGAEQYFGPGTRLTVT.

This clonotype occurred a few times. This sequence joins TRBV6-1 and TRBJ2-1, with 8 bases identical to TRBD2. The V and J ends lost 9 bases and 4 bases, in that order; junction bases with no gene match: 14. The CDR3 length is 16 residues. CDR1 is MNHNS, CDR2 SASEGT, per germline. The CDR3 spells CARRDQREGGYNEQFF. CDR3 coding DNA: TGTGCCAGGAGAGACCAACGGGAGGGGGGATACAATGAGCAGTTCTTC.

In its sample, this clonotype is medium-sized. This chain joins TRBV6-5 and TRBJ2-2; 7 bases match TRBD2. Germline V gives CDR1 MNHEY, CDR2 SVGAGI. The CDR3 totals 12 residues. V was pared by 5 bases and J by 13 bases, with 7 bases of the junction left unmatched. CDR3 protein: CASSKNGGSLFF. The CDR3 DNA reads TGTGCCAGCAGTAAAAACGGGGGGTCGCTGTTTTTT.

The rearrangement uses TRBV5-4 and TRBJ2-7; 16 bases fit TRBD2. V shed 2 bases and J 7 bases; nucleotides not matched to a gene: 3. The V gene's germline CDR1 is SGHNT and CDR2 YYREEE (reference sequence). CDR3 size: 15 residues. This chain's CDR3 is CASSFGTSGRGEQYF. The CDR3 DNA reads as TGTGCCAGCAGCTTCGGGACTAGCGGGAGGGGAGAGCAGTACTTC. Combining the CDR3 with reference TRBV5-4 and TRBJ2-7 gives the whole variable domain ETGVTQSPTHLIKTRGQQVTLRCSSQSGHNTVSWYQQALGQGPQFIFQYYREEENGRGNFPPRFSGLQFPNYSSELNVNALELDDSALYLCASSFGTSGRGEQYFGPGTRLTVT.

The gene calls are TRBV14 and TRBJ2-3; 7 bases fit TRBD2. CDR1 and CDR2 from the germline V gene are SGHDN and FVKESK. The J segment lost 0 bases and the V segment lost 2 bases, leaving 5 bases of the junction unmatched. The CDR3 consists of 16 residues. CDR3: CASSQPLAVSTDTQYF. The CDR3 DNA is TGTGCCAGCAGCCAACCCCTAGCGGTTAGCACAGATACGCAGTATTTT.

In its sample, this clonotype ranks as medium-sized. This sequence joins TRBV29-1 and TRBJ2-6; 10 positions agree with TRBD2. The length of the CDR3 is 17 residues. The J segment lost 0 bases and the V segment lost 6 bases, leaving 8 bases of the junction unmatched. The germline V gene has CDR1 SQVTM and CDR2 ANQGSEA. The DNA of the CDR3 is TGCAGCGTGACCTCCGGGACTAGCGTCTCTGGGGCCAACGTCCTGACTTTC. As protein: CSVTSGTSVSGANVLTF.

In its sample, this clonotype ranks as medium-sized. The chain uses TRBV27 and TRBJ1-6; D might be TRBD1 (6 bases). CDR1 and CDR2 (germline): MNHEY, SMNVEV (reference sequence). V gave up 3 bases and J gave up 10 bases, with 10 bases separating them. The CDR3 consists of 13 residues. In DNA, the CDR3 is TGTGCCAGCAGTTTCACAGGGTCCTCACCCCTCCACTTT. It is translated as CASSFTGSSPLHF.

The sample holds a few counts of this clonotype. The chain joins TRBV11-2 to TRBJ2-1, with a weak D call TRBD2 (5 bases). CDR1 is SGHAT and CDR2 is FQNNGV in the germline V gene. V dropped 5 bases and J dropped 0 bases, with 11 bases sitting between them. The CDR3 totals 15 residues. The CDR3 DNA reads TGTGCCAGCAGCCAACGGAGGCCCTCCTACAATGAGCAGTTCTTC. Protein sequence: CASSQRRPSYNEQFF.

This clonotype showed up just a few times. The CDR3 protein is CASSFGQPQHF. The CDR3 region has the DNA TGTGCCAGCAGTTTTGGTCAGCCCCAGCATTTT. The chain recombines TRBV28 with TRBJ1-5; D not resolved. The V and J ends lost 3 bases and 6 bases respectively, with 3 bases between them. CDR3 length equals 11 residues. Germline V gene lookup returns CDR1 MDHEN and CDR2 SYDVKM.

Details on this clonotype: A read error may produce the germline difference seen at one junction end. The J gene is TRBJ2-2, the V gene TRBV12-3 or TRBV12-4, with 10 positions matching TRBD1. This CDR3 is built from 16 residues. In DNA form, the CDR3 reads TGTGCCATCAGTAAGGGACAGGGGCGCAGGACCGGGGAGCTGTTTTTT. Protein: CAISKGQGRRTGELFF.

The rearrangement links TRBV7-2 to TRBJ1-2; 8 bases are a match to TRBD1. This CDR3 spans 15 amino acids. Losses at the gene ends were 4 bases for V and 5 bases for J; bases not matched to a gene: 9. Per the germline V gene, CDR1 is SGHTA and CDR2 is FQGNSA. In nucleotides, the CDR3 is TGTGCCAGCAGCTCCCCGCAGGGGGCGCAGTATGGCTACACCTTC. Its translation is CASSSPQGAQYGYTF.

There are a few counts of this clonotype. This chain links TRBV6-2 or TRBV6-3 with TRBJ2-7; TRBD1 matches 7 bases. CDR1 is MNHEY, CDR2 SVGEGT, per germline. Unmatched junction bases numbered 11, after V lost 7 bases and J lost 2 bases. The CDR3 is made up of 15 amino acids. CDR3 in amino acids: CASTRSRDSPYEQYF. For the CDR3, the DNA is TGTGCCAGCACCCGGTCCAGGGACAGTCCCTACGAGCAGTACTTC.

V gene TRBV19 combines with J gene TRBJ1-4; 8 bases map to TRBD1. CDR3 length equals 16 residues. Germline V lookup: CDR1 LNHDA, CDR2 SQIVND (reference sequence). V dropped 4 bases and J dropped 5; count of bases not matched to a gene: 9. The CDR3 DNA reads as TGTGCCAGTAGTACACAAGACAGGGGCCGCAATGAAAAACTGTTTTTT. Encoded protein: CASSTQDRGRNEKLFF.

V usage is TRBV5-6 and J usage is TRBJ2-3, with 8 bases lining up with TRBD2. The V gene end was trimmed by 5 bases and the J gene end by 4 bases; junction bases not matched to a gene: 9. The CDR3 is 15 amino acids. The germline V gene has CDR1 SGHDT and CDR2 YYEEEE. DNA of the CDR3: TGTGCCAGCAGAGACCGGACTAGCCCTTCAGATACGCAGTATTTT. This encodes CASRDRTSPSDTQYF.

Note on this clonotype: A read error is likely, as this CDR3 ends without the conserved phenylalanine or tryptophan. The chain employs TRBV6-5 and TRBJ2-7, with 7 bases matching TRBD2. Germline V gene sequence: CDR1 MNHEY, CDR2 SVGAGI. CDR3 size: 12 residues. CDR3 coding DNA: TGTGCCATCAGTGACGGGGGGTACGAGCAGTACTTG. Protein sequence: CAISDGGYEQYL.

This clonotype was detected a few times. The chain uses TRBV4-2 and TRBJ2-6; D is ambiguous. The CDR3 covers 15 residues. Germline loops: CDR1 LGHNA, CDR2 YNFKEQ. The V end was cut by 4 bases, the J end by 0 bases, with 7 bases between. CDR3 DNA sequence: TGTGCCAGCAGCCCGAGTAACTCTGGGGCCAACGTCCTGACTTTC. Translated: CASSPSNSGANVLTF.

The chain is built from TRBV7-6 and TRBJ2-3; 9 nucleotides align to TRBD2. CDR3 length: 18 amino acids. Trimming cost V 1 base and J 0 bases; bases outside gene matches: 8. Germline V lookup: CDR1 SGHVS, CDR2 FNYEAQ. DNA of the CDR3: TGTGCCAGCAGCTTAGATGTTAGCGGGGGCTCTAGCACAGATACGCAGTATTTT. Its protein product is CASSLDVSGGSSTDTQYF.

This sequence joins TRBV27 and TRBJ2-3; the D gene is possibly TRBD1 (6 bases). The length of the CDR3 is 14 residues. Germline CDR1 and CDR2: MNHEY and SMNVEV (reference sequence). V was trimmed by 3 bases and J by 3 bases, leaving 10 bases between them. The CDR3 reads CASSFGGQTDTQYF. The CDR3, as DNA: TGTGCCAGCAGTTTCGGCGGACAGACAGATACGCAGTATTTT.